The sequence of this T cell receptor (beta chain) was determined in a study of blood T cell repertoires in COVID-19. Overall study context: T cells, B-cell-depleted T cells, or PBMCs supplied cDNA or gDNA.

Trimming took 6 bases from V and 1 from J, leaving 12 bases between them. CDR1 is SNHLY and CDR2 is FYNNEI in the germline V gene. The CDR3 runs to 14 residues. This clone was picked up a small number of times. In the original analysis: Amplification with reference gene primers provided the estimates of nucleated cell counts. TCRdb's copy holds only in-frame clones and misses some; the assay was immunoSEQ multiplex PCR. V and J calls and clone size come straight from that table; D and trimming were deduced from the DNA. Of about 250,000 clones listed, approximately 80% are singletons. The TCR comes from a man at least 80 years old with acute or convalescent COVID-19. The sample comprised peripheral blood. J is TRBJ1-1 and V is TRBV2, with a possible D match to TRBD1 (5 bases). In DNA, the CDR3 is TGTGCCAGCAGCCCGGATGGGGCGAACACTGAAGCTTTCTTT. Protein: CASSPDGANTEAFF.